At least ten counts were recorded for the clone carrying this TCR beta chain. Its antigen is still unknown. Ophthalmopathy cases scored 3 or more on the Clinical Activity Score and 4 or more on NOSPECS grade, with duration below 3 months. The data originate from a study of T cells in Graves' hyperthyroidism and ophthalmopathy. Study overall: The blood sample was taken at first diagnosis, before treatment began. The study's findings and limits: Most thyroid clonotypes expanded above 0.001 were also detected in blood. The authors' 13 V-J model separated ophthalmopathy from stable hyperthyroidism.

The CDR3 loop spans 14 amino acids. V gave up 1 base and J gave up 10 bases, with 11 bases separating them. Germline V gene lookup returns CDR1 SEHNR and CDR2 FQNEAQ (reference sequence). The TCR beta CDR3 regions underwent amplification using RNA transcripts as the source. Using the HTBI primer set, a first-round RT-PCR was run on the TCR CDR3. TCRdb fed the multiplex PCR reads into MiXCR, producing one record per CDR3 protein. The sample contains more than 300,000 distinct CDR3 sequences, roughly 20% of which appear only once. The TCR sequence derives from a man between 18 and 35 years old with Graves' ophthalmopathy. The material sequenced was blood. The chain has TRBV7-9 and TRBJ1-6, with D uncertain. The CDR3 bases are TGTGCCAGCAGCTTAGAACAGACCGGATCACCCCTCCACTTT. It encodes CASSLEQTGSPLHF.